The entry below gives a single TCR beta chain sequence along with its context. Its matching antigen is unknown. This sample is part of a study of OX40 agonist ivuxolimab in advanced cancers. Study as a whole: Intravenous ivuxolimab at 0.01 to 10 mg/kg was given to patients every 2 weeks. Eligibility admitted prior anti-PD-1, anti-PD-L1 or anti-CTLA-4 therapy; 35% to 40% had some. Study-level findings and limits: Expanded clones were, on average, more numerous among CD8+ T cells than CD4+. Dose levels from 0.1 to 3.0 mg/kg saw CD4+ and CD8+ blood T cells expand clonally by week 6.

The CDR3 totals 13 residues. Germline CDR1 is ENHRY and CDR2 is SYGVKD. V was cut by 2 bases and J by 2 bases, with 6 bases left in between. Data came from immunoSEQ multiplex PCR; TCRdb stores just in-frame clones and leaves some out. The profile shows 65,000 or so clones, approximately 80% of them singletons. The material sequenced was CD4+ or CD8+ T cells sorted from blood, taken in a trial of the OX40 agonist ivuxolimab. J is TRBJ2-5 and V is TRBV10-3; D possibly corresponds to TRBD1 (6 bases). This TCR derives from an adult with an advanced solid tumor such as melanoma, head and neck, liver or kidney cancer. The CDR3 here is CAISEGQQETQYF. In DNA form, the CDR3 reads TGTGCCATCAGTGAGGGACAGCAAGAGACCCAGTACTTC.